The sample holds a few counts of the clone carrying this T cell receptor beta chain. This sample is part of a study of blood T cells in healthy people across ages. V was clipped by 2 bases and J by 1 base, with 5 bases between them. The CDR3 consists of 14 residues. The V gene's germline CDR1 is MDHEN and CDR2 SYDVKM. A second 7 to 11 cycle PCR used barcoded and J-beta primers. Each cDNA molecule received a tag from a template-switch adaptor that had 12 random nucleotides. TCRdb ran MiXCR on the 5' RACE reads and lists one entry per CDR3 protein. The sample holds roughly 500,000 distinct CDR3 sequences, approximately 25% seen once. The same data also contributed to another study, on T cells of mothers and their children. This second study says: Sequencing got over 10 million TCR beta CDR3 reads from each mother and approximately 3 million from each child. The output of TCR recombination is shaped by thymic selection similarly in related and unrelated pairs. Unrelated mother-child pairs always had slightly, but never significantly, lower normalized overlap than related pairs.

Sequencing was performed on blood. V is TRBV28 and J is TRBJ2-2, with D hard to call. The TCR comes from a boy aged 5 to 17 in good health. Here the CDR3 reads CASSLPLNTGELFF. In DNA form, the CDR3 reads TGTGCCAGCAGTTTACCACTGAACACCGGGGAGCTGTTTTTT.